This entry lists 2 T cell receptor beta chains sequenced from one sample in a study of T cell responses to AZD1222 COVID-19 vaccine (dated by TCRdb to about 2021). The meaning of the sample's time point label: baseline before first vaccination. Library creation used the immunoSEQ multiplex PCR assay. Held by TCRdb, this immuneACCESS table contains in-frame sequences only and omits some clones. Under half of the omission traces to an unresolved V gene where checked; the cause of the rest is unknown. Counted in this sample were over 75,000 clones; roughly 90% of them appeared once. Around 3% of the sample is held by the ten biggest clonotypes. This sample comprised peripheral blood, obtained on day 0 of AZD1222 vaccination. These receptors were taken from an adult in good health.

J is TRBJ2-7 and V is TRBV25-1; D unresolved. This CDR3 comprises 12 residues. Germline lookup yields CDR1 MGHDK and CDR2 SYGVNS. Trimming shortened V by 4 bases and J by 0 bases, and 4 bases separated the two germline ends. The CDR3 coding sequence is TGTGCCAGCAGTGTAAACTCCTACGAGCAGTACTTC. This encodes CASSVNSYEQYF.

This sequence joins TRBV6-2 or TRBV6-3 and TRBJ2-3; unclear D gene. V was cut by 4 bases and J by 6 bases, with 8 bases left in between. Germline-derived CDR1 and CDR2 are MNHEY and SVGEGT. The CDR3 length is 12 residues. The CDR3, as DNA: TGTGCCAGCAGTTCCCCCGGGGATACGCAGTATTTT. Encoded protein: CASSSPGDTQYF.